Listed below are T cell receptor beta chains from one sample, sequenced in a study of control samples from healthy donors and cancer patients. The repertoire was sequenced with immunoSEQ multiplex PCR; TCRdb's copy has only in-frame clones and lacks some. The table includes about 150,000 clones, over 90% detected once. The source material was blood. Receptor source: a man aged 50 to 59 in good health. Each CDR3 is given with its conserved first and last residue. D genes are given only for firm matches. Only some rows state a clone size, as once, few, many or a class for expanded clones.

V,D,size,length,J,CDR3,DNA
TRBV7-9,NA,NA,12,TRBJ2-1,CASSIPGHEQFF,TGTGCCAGCAGCATTCCGGGCCATGAGCAGTTCTTC
TRBV5-4,TRBD2,once,15,TRBJ2-3,CASSPSGRGTDTQYF,TGTGCCAGCAGCCCCAGCGGGAGGGGCACAGATACGCAGTATTTT
TRBV6-5,NA,NA,11,TRBJ2-2,CAIRGGGELFF,TGTGCCATCAGGGGTGGCGGGGAGCTGTTTTTT
TRBV4-1,NA,NA,13,TRBJ2-2,CASSQQDTGELFF,TGCGCCAGCAGCCAACAGGATACAGGGGAGCTGTTTTTT
TRBV24-1,NA,NA,14,TRBJ2-3,CATSPARGARTQYF,TGTGCCACCTCCCCGGCCAGAGGGGCGAGGACGCAGTATTTT
TRBV28,NA,NA,13,TRBJ1-1,CASTFPDSSEAFF,TGTGCCAGCACCTTTCCGGACAGCTCTGAAGCTTTCTTT
TRBV6-1,NA,once,14,TRBJ2-5,CASSDGGRGETQYF,TGTGCCAGCAGTGACGGGGGGCGCGGGGAGACCCAGTACTTC
TRBV19,TRBD1,NA,15,TRBJ1-6,CASSMGQGASSPLHF,TGTGCCAGTAGTATGGGACAGGGGGCGAGTTCACCCCTCCACTTT
TRBV3-1/TRBV3-2,NA,NA,13,TRBJ2-5,CASSQRGSETQYF,TGTGCCAGCAGCCAAAGGGGTTCGGAGACCCAGTACTTC
TRBV24-1,TRBD2,NA,14,TRBJ2-1,CATSGRGRDNEQFF,TGTGCCACCAGTGGGCGCGGGAGGGACAATGAGCAGTTCTTC